These 19 T cell receptor beta chains came from one sample sequenced in a study of blood T cell repertoires in COVID-19. The table came from immunoSEQ multiplex PCR; TCRdb's copy has only in-frame clones and leaves some out. The sample shows around 120,000 clones, more than 75% of them seen only once. Sequencing was performed on peripheral blood. These receptors all stem from a human donor in a cohort sampled during active COVID-19.

The genes are TRBV6-5 and TRBJ2-5; 8 bases are a match to TRBD2. This CDR3 has 15 amino acids. CDR1 and CDR2 from the germline V gene are MNHEY and SVGAGI. J lost 2 bases, V lost 4 bases, and 6 bases had no gene match. The CDR3 DNA follows: TGTGCCAGCAGTTCCGCCGGGGGGGTTCAAGAGACCCAGTACTTC. This sequence encodes CASSSAGGVQETQYF.

The genes are TRBV18 and TRBJ2-5, with D possibly matching TRBD2 (6 bases). Germline V CDR1 and CDR2: KGHSH, LQKENI. V lost 0 bases and J 3 bases, leaving 17 bases between the germline ends. The CDR3 length is 17 residues. The CDR3 nucleotides read TGTGCCAGCTCACCACCGAGAGTGATAGCGGAGGAAGAGACCCAGTACTTC. It yields the protein CASSPPRVIAEEETQYF.

This rearrangement joins TRBV12-3 or TRBV12-4 to TRBJ2-1, with TRBD2 matching over 7 bases. The CDR3 has 13 amino acids. J was trimmed by 14 bases and V by 3 bases; bases with no gene match: 10. The CDR3 DNA follows: TGTGCCAGCAGTTTGAGCGGGGCTCCTCATGAGTTCTTC. Amino acids: CASSLSGAPHEFF.

The V gene is TRBV7-8, the J gene TRBJ2-7; 7 bases align to TRBD2. After removal of 5 bases from V and 4 bases from J, the junction contained 5 bases not matched to a gene. The germline gives CDR1 SGHVS, CDR2 FQNEAQ. There are 13 residues in the CDR3. In DNA form, the CDR3 reads TGTGCCAGCAGCCCATGGGAGGGTTACGAGCAGTACTTC. Amino acid sequence: CASSPWEGYEQYF.

This sequence joins TRBV6-5 and TRBJ1-1; a possible D gene is TRBD1 (6 bases). CDR1 is MNHEY and CDR2 is SVGAGI in the germline V gene. With 5 bases removed from V and 7 bases from J, the gap between germline ends came to 11 bases. The CDR3 spans 12 residues. CDR3 nucleotides: TGTGCCAGCAGTCCCGACAGGATTGAAGCTTTCTTT. Its translation: CASSPDRIEAFF.

The chain combines TRBV4-1 with TRBJ2-7; TRBD1 matches at 9 bases. The CDR3 covers 16 residues. V dropped 0 bases and J dropped 6; count of bases not matched to a gene: 9. Looked up from germline, CDR1 is MGHRA and CDR2 is YSYEKL. The DNA for the CDR3 is TGCGCCAGCAGCCAAGAATTCTGGGACAGGGATGGCGAGCAGTACTTC. This gives the protein CASSQEFWDRDGEQYF.

The chain is built from TRBV4-1 and TRBJ1-3; D is possibly TRBD1 (5 bases). Germline CDR1 is MGHRA and CDR2 is YSYEKL. V was trimmed by 0 bases and J by 8 bases, leaving 14 bases between them. This CDR3 has 15 residues. This chain's CDR3 is CASSQEGATGDTIYF. CDR3 DNA: TGCGCCAGCAGCCAAGAAGGGGCAACAGGAGACACCATATATTTT.

This chain connects TRBV5-6 to TRBJ2-3; a possible D gene is TRBD2 (6 bases). Germline values: CDR1 SGHDT, CDR2 YYEEEE. Trimming removed 0 bases from V and 0 bases from J, with 17 bases in between. The CDR3 totals 18 residues. DNA of the CDR3: TGTGCCAGCAGCTTGGGGGGCTGGGCGGGGTCGAGCACAGATACGCAGTATTTT. As protein: CASSLGGWAGSSTDTQYF. Complete variable domain (other parts from reference TRBV5-6 and TRBJ2-3): DAGVTQSPTHLIKTRGQQVTLRCSPKSGHDTVSWYQQALGQGPQFIFQYYEEEERQRGNFPDRFSGHQFPNYSSELNVNALLLGDSALYLCASSLGGWAGSSTDTQYFGPGTRLTVL.

The gene calls are TRBV18 and TRBJ2-4; 7 bases agree with TRBD1. V gave up 3 bases and J gave up 7 bases; unmatched junction bases: 3. Germline CDR1 is KGHSH and CDR2 is LQKENI. This CDR3 region has 13 residues. As DNA, the CDR3 is TGTGCCAGCTCACCTGAACAGGGGAACATTCAGTACTTC. Protein sequence: CASSPEQGNIQYF.

The rearrangement joins TRBV20-1 to TRBJ2-3, with D unresolved. Per germline, CDR1 DFQATT and CDR2 SNEGSKA (reference sequence). CDR3 length: 11 residues. Trimming removed 6 bases at V and 1 base at J, with 5 bases between. CDR3 nucleotide sequence: TGCAGTGCCCTCGGCACAGATACGCAGTATTTT. It is translated as CSALGTDTQYF.

This clone has just one count. The rearrangement uses TRBV7-8 and TRBJ2-7, with D tentatively TRBD1 (5 bases). Germline assignment: CDR1 SGHVS and CDR2 FQNEAQ. V was cut by 5 bases and J by 2 bases, with 13 bases left in between. This CDR3 spans 14 amino acids. As DNA, the CDR3 is TGTGCCAGCAGCCAGACAGATCCACCCTACGAGCAGTACTTC. Its translation is CASSQTDPPYEQYF.

The chain has TRBV3-1 (or the pseudogene TRBV3-2) and TRBJ2-3; a possible D gene is TRBD2 (6 bases). Trimming took off 1 base at V and 6 bases at J, with 8 bases between the two ends. The CDR3 loop spans 13 amino acids. Germline V gives CDR1 LGHDT, CDR2 YNNKEL (reference sequence). CDR3 sequence reads: CASSQGDWDTQYF. CDR3 sequence (DNA): TGTGCCAGCAGCCAAGGGGACTGGGATACGCAGTATTTT.

The chain joins TRBV5-6 to TRBJ1-1; a weak D match, TRBD1 (5 bases). The V end lost 0 bases, the J end lost 3 bases, and 9 bases lay between the germline ends. Germline V CDR1 and CDR2: SGHDT, YYEEEE. This CDR3 contains 14 residues. The CDR3 sequence is CASSLAGGDTEAFF. For the CDR3, the DNA is TGTGCCAGCAGCTTGGCCGGGGGGGACACTGAAGCTTTCTTT.

The chain combines TRBV4-1 with TRBJ1-5, with TRBD1 matching 10 bases. Germline trimming cut 4 bases from V and 6 bases from J; bases unmatched to any gene: 9. From germline, CDR1 is MGHRA and CDR2 YSYEKL. This CDR3 has 16 amino acids. In DNA, the CDR3 is TGCGCCAGCAGCCCCACGGGACAGGGGACTGTTCAGCCCCAGCATTTT. This codes for CASSPTGQGTVQPQHF.

The chain couples TRBV9 to TRBJ2-3, with D tentatively TRBD2 (6 bases). Germline V gene data show CDR1 as SGDLS and CDR2 as YYNGEE. The CDR3 consists of 15 residues. V lost 0 bases and J 6 bases, leaving 14 bases between the germline ends. CDR3 in amino acids: CASSVEGQGGDTQYF. The CDR3 DNA reads as TGTGCCAGCAGCGTAGAGGGGCAGGGAGGCGATACGCAGTATTTT.

The V and J genes are TRBV18 and TRBJ2-2, with 8 bases matching TRBD2. V was pared by 8 bases and J by 7 bases, with 9 bases of the junction left unmatched. Germline assignment: CDR1 KGHSH and CDR2 LQKENI. CDR3 length equals 14 residues. This CDR3 reads CASTKTSVLGELFF. DNA of the CDR3: TGTGCCAGCACCAAGACTAGCGTTCTCGGGGAGCTGTTTTTT.

V usage is TRBV27 and J usage is TRBJ2-7; a possible D gene is TRBD1 (6 bases). V lost 2 bases, J lost 2 bases, and 10 bases lay in between. The germline V gene encodes CDR1 MNHEY and CDR2 SMNVEV (reference sequence). The CDR3 sequence is 14 residues long. The CDR3 DNA is TGTGCCAGCAGTTTAGCCGGGACAACCTACGAGCAGTACTTC. It codes for CASSLAGTTYEQYF.

The chain joins TRBV6-5 to TRBJ1-2; unclear D gene. Germline assignment: CDR1 MNHEY and CDR2 SVGAGI. CDR3 length: 13 residues. V was trimmed by 4 bases and J by 6 bases, leaving 12 bases between them. The CDR3 here is CASSSRGADGYTF. In DNA form, the CDR3 reads TGTGCCAGCAGTTCCCGTGGAGCGGATGGCTACACCTTC.

J is TRBJ1-6 and V is TRBV6-1; D not resolved. CDR1 and CDR2 (germline): MNHNS, SASEGT. Trimming cost V 3 bases and J 11 bases, with 5 bases left between them. This CDR3 spans 11 amino acids. The CDR3 nucleotides are TGTGCCAGCAGTGATGTTACACCCCTCCACTTT. Translating it yields CASSDVTPLHF.